This T cell receptor (beta chain) was found in a study of T cell responses to AZD1222 COVID-19 vaccine. Assay: immunoSEQ multiplex PCR; the TCRdb copy retains only in-frame clones and omits some. The repertoire holds some 110,000 clones, with 85% to 95% as singletons. Between the trimmed V and J ends, which lost 3 bases and 4 bases, there was a span of 12 bases. Germline V gene lookup returns CDR1 MDHEN and CDR2 SYDVKM. This CDR3 is 14 amino acids long. The receptor's source is an adult in good health. V usage is TRBV28 and J usage is TRBJ1-1, with D possibly matching TRBD1 (6 bases). The starting material was peripheral blood, obtained on day 0 of AZD1222 vaccination. The CDR3 nucleotides read TGTGCCAGCAGTTTCTCAGGGGAGGGCACTGAAGCTTTCTTT. Encoded protein: CASSFSGEGTEAFF.